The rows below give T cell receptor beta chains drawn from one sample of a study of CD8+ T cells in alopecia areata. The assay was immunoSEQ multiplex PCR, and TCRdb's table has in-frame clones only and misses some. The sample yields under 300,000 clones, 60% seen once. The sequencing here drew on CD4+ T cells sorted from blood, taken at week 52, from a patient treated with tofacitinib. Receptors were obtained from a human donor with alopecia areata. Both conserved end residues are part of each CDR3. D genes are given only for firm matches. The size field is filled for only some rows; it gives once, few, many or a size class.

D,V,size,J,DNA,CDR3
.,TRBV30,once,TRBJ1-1,TGTGCCTGGAGTTCAGGTATGAACACTGAAGCTTTCTTT,CAWSSGMNTEAFF
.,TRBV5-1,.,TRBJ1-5,TGCGCCAGCAGCCCCGGGACCGGGAGTTCTCAGCCCCAGCATTTT,CASSPGTGSSQPQHF
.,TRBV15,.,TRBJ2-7,TGTGCCACCAGCAGCGGGAAATATGGGAGCTCCTACGAGCAGTACTTC,CATSSGKYGSSYEQYF
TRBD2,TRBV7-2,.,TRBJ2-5,TGTGCCAGCAGCTTAGGGTCTAGCGGGGTGGAGACCCAGTACTTC,CASSLGSSGVETQYF
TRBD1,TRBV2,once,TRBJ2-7,TGTGCCAGCAGTCCAAGGACAGGGGGCATAGAGCAGTACTTC,CASSPRTGGIEQYF
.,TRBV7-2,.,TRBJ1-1,TGTGCCAGCAGCTTAGAGACAGCTGAAGCTTTCTTT,CASSLETAEAFF
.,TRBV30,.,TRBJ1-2,TGTGCCTGGAGTGTTTTCCCAGTGGATGGCTACACCTTC,CAWSVFPVDGYTF
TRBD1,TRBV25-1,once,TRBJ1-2,TGTGCCAGCAGTGAGGGGACAGGGGGAGCCTATGGCTACACCTTC,CASSEGTGGAYGYTF
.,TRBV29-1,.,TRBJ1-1,TGCAGCGCCGGGGGGATCTCTGAAGCTTTCTTT,CSAGGISEAFF
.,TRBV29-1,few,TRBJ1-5,TGCAGCGTTTACGAGGGGGGCAATCAGCCCCAGCATTTT,CSVYEGGNQPQHF
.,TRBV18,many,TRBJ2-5,TGTGCCAGCTCACCCTCGGACAGACACCAAGAGACCCAGTACTTC,CASSPSDRHQETQYF
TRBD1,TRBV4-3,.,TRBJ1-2,TGCGCCAGCAGCCAACCCCCAGGGGGTGGCTACACCTTC,CASSQPPGGGYTF
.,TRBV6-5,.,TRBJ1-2,TGTGCCAGCAGTCGGGGGGGCGACTATGGCTACACCTTC,CASSRGGDYGYTF
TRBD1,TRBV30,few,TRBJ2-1,TGTGCCTGGAGTGTATGGGGGACAGGGGAATCCAATGAGCAGTTCTTC,CAWSVWGTGESNEQFF
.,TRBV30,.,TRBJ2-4,TGTGCCTGGAGTGTACTATCGCTAGCCAAAAACATTCAGTACTTC,CAWSVLSLAKNIQYF
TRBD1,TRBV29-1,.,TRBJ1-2,TGCAGCGTTGGGACAGGGCCGTACTATGGCTACACCTTC,CSVGTGPYYGYTF
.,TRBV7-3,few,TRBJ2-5,TGTGCCAGCAGCCCCTCAGGGTCCGCCTCAGAGACCCAGTACTTC,CASSPSGSASETQYF
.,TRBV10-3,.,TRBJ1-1,TGTGCCACCCAGGGAGATCCGGACACTGAAGCTTTCTTT,CATQGDPDTEAFF
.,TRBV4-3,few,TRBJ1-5,TGCGCCAGCAGCCACTCGTCCCAGGAAGCATGGAGCAATCAGCCCCAGCATTTT,CASSHSSQEAWSNQPQHF
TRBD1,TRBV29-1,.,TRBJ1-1,TGCAGCCCGTGGCGACAGGGTAGAGCTTTCTTT,CSPWRQGRAFF
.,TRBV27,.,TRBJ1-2,TGTGCCAGCAAGGGGGGGCTGCGGGGCTACACCTTC,CASKGGLRGYTF
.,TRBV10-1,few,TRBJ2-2,TGCGCCAGCAGTGAGCAGGGGGGCACCGGGGAGCTGTTTTTT,CASSEQGGTGELFF
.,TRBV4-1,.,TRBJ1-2,TGCGCCAGCAGCCAAGGGCCCTATGGCTACACCTTC,CASSQGPYGYTF
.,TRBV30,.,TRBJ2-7,TGTGCCTGGAGAGGCAGCTCCTACGAGCAGTACTTC,CAWRGSSYEQYF
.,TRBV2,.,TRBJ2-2,TGTGCCAGCAGTGAAGCCCGCGGTTACACCGGGGAGCTGTTTTTT,CASSEARGYTGELFF
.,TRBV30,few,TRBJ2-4,TGTGCCTGGAGTTTTACGGAGGACATTCAGTACTTC,CAWSFTEDIQYF
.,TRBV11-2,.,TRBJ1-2,TGTGCCAGCAGCTCAGAGTTGGGGTACTATGGCTACACCTTC,CASSSELGYYGYTF
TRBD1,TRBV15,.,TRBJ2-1,TGTGCCACCAGCGGCGGCGGGGACAGGGGGCTATACAATGAGCAGTTCTTC,CATSGGGDRGLYNEQFF
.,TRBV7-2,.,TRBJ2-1,TGTGCCAGCAGCTGGGCTCTGATCCTCTCCTACAATGAGCAGTTCTTC,CASSWALILSYNEQFF
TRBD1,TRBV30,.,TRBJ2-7,TGTGCCTGGAGTGTACAACAGGGGATATACGAGCAGTACTTC,CAWSVQQGIYEQYF
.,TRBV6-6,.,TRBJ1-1,TGTGCCAGCAGTAGTACTGAAGCTTTCTTT,CASSSTEAFF
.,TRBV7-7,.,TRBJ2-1,TGTGCTAGCAGCTTCCTTCCCGGTGAATGGCAGTTCTTC,CASSFLPGEWQFF